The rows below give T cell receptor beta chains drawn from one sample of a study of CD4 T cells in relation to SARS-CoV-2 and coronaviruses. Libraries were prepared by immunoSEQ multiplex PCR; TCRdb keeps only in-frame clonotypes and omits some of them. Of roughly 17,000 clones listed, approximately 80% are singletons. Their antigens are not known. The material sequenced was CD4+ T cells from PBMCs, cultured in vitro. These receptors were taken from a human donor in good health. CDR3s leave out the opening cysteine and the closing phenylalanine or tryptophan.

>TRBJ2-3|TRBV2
ASGTGGEADTQY
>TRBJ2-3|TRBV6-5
ASSSSTDTQY
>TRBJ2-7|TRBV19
ASSTTLAGNPYEQY
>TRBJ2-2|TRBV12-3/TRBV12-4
ASSLQGAGELF
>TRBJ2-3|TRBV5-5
ASSTGLAGTDTQY
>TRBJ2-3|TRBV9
ASSSRQVRTDTQY
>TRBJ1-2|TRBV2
ASTGGGYGYT
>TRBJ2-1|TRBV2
ASQATAGYYNEQF
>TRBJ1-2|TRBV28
ASSFGGDGYT
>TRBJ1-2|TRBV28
ASSFGGDGYT
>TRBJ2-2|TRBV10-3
AISGTSGRGGELF
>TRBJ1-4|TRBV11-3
ASSSGTGVNEKLF
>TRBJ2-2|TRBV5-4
ASSPDQNTGELF
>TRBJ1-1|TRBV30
AWRGQNTEAF
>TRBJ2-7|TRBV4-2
ASSQPGTGDEQY
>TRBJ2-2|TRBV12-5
ASGLGRGLAGGETGELF
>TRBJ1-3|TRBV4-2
ASSQDEGAGGNTIY
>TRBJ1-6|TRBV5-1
ASSSFAGQGHNSPLH
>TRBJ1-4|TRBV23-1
ASSRKCEGASTNEKLF
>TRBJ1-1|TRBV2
ASSEGREGIVF
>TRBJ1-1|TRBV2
ASKRGLYTEAF
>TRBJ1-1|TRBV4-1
ASSQSGPNTEAF
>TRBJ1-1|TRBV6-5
ASTQTGVETF
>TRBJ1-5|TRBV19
ASSIVPSRNQPQH
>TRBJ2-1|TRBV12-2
ASRLGPRAGGPGNEQF
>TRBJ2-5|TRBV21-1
ASRAGTEETQY
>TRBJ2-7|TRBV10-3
AINTGTGGYEQY
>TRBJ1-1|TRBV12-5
ASGLVQGTRNEAF
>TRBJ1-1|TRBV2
ASSGTVRNTEAF
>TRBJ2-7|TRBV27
ASSYKLLGGEQY
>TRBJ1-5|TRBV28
ASSPAGLRNQPQH
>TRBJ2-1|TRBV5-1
ASSWSTSGEQF
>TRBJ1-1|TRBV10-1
ASSESTGGWTEAF
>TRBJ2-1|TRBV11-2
ASSLGGSYSGEQF
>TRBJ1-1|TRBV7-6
ASSLREHTEAF
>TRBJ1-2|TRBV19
ASLQGVNYGYT
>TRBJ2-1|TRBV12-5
ASDLGVNNEQF
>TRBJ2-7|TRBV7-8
ASSLGPLPYEQY
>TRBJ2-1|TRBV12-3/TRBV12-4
ASSGGALNEQF
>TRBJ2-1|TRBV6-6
ASSLPPRDEQF
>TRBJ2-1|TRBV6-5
ASFQGNEQF
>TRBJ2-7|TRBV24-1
ATSESGGYHEQY
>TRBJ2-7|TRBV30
AWSSPGLLREQY
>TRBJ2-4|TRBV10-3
AILTSGRIGTKNIQY
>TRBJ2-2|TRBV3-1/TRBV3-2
ASSNNRVGNTGELF
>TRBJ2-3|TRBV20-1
SASLAGGNSDTQY
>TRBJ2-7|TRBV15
ATSRGLDMTEQY
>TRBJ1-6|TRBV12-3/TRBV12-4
ASSPGQRSPLH
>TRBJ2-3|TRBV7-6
ASSDSDTQY
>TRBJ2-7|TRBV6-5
ASTQLAATSEQY